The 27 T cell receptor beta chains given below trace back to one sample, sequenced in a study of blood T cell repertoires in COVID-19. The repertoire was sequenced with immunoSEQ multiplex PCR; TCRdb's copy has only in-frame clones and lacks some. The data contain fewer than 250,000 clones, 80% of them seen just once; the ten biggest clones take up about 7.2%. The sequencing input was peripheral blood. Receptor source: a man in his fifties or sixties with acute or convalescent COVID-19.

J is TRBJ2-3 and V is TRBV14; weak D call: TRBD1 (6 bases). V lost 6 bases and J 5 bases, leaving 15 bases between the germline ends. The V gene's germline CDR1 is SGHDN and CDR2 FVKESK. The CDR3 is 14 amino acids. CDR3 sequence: CASSHRVLRDTQYF. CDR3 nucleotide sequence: TGTGCCAGCAGTCACAGGGTCCTGAGAGATACGCAGTATTTT.

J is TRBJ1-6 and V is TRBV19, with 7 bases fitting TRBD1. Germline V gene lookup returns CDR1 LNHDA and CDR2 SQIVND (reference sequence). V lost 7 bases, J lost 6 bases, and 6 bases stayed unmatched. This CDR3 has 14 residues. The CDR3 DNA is TGTGCCAGTACCCCGGGACAGACTAATTCACCCCTCCACTTT. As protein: CASTPGQTNSPLHF.

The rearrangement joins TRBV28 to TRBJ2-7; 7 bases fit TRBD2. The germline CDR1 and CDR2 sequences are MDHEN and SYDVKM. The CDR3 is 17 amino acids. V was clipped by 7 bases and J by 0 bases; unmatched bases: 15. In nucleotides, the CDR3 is TGTGCCAGCACTAGGGGCGCGGGGGTACCTTTCTCCTACGAGCAGTACTTC. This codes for CASTRGAGVPFSYEQYF.

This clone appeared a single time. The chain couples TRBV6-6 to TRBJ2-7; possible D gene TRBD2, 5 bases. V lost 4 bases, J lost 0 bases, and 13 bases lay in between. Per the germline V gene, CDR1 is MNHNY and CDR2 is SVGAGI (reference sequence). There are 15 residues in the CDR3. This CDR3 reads CASSFTSGTSYEQYF. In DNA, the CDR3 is TGTGCCAGCAGTTTCACCAGCGGAACCTCCTACGAGCAGTACTTC.

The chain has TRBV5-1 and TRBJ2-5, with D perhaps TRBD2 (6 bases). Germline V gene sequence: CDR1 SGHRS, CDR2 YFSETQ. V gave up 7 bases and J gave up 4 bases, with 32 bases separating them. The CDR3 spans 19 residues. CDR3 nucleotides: TGCGCCAGCCACCACCTAAATTTAACTGGAGGGGAGATGGGAGAGACCCAGTACTTC. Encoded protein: CASHHLNLTGGEMGETQYF.

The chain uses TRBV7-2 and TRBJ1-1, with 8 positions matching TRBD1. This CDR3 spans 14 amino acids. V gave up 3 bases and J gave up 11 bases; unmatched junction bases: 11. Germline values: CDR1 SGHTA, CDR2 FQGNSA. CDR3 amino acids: CASSLKRQGREAFF. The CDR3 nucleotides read TGTGCCAGCAGCTTGAAGCGACAGGGGAGGGAGGCTTTCTTT.

The CDR3 region has the DNA TGTGCCAGCAGTTTCGGGGGATGGGGTGGCTACACCTTC. Protein product: CASSFGGWGGYTF. This sequence joins TRBV12-3 or TRBV12-4 and TRBJ1-2; tentative D call: TRBD1 (5 bases). The V gene lost 3 bases and the J gene lost 7 bases, with 12 bases spanning the gap. There are 13 residues in the CDR3.

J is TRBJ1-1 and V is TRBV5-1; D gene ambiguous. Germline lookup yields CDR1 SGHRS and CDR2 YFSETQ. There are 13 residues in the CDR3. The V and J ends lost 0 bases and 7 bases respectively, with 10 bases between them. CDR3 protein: CASSLERELEAFF. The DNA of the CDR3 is TGCGCCAGCAGCTTGGAACGGGAGCTTGAAGCTTTCTTT.

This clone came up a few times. CDR3 coding DNA: TGTGCCAGCAGTTTTAGAGGGTACACTGAAGCTTTCTTT. Translating gives CASSFRGYTEAFF. The V call is TRBV12-3 or TRBV12-4, the J call TRBJ1-1; unclear D gene. V was cut by 3 bases and J by 3 bases, with 8 bases left in between. This CDR3 has 13 residues.

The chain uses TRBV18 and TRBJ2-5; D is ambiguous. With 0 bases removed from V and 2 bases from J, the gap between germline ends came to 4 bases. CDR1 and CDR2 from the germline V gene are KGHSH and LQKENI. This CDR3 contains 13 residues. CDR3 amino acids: CASSPPQQETQYF. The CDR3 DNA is TGTGCCAGCTCACCACCACAGCAAGAGACCCAGTACTTC. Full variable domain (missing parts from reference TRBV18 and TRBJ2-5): NAGVMQNPRHLVRRRGQEARLRCSPMKGHSHVYWYRQLPEEGLKFMVYLQKENIIDESGMPKERFSAEFPKEGPSILRIQQVVRGDSAAYFCASSPPQQETQYFGPGTRLLVL.

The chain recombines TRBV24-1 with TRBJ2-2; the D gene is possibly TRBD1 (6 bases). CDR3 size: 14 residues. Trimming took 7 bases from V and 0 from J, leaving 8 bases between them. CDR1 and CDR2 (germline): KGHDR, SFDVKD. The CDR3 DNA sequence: TGTGCCACCAGAAGGGGGACGAACACCGGGGAGCTGTTTTTT. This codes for CATRRGTNTGELFF.

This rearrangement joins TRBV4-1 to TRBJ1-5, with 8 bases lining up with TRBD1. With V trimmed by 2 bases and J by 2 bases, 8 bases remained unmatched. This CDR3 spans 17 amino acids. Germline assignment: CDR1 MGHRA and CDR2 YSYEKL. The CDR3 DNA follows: TGCGCCAGCAGCCAACCTCAGGGGGCGCGGGGCAATCAGCCCCAGCATTTT. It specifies CASSQPQGARGNQPQHF.

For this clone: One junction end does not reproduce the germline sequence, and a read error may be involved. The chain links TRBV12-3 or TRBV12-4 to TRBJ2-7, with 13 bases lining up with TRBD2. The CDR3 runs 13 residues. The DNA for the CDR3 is TGTGCCAGCAGCATAGGACTAGCGGGAGAATTGAACTTC. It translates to CASSIGLAGELNF.

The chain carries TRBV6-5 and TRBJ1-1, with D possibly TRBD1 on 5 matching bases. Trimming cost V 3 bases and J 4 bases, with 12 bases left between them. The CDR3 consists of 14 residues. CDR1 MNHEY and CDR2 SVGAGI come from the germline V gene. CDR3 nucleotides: TGTGCCAGCAGTTATAGCTGGGGCGGCACTGAAGCTTTCTTT. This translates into CASSYSWGGTEAFF.

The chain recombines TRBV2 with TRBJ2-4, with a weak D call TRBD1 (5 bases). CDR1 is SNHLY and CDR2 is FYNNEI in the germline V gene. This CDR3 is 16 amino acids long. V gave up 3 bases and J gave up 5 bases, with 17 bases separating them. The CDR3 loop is CASSEGLGQGENIQYF. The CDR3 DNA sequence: TGTGCCAGCAGTGAGGGTCTCGGGCAGGGTGAAAACATTCAGTACTTC.

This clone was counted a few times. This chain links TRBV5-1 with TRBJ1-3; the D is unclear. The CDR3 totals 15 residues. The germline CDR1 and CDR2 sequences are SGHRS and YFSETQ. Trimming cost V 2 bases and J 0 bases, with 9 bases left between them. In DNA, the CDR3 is TGCGCCAGCAGCTTATCGGTTCTCTCTGGAAACACCATATATTTT. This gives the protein CASSLSVLSGNTIYF.

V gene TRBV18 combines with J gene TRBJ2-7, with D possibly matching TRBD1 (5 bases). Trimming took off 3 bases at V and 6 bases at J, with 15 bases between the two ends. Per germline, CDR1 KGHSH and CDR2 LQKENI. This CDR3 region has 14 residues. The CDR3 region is CASSPVGATGEQYF. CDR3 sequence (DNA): TGTGCCAGCTCACCCGTTGGGGCGACGGGCGAGCAGTACTTC.

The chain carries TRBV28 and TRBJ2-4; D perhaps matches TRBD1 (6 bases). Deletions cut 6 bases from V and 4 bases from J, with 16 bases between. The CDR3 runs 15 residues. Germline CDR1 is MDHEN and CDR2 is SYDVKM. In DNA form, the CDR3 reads TGTGCCAGCAGCAGCCCCCAGGGGTGGAAAAACATTCAGTACTTC. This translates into CASSSPQGWKNIQYF. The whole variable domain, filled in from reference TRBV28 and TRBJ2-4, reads DVKVTQSSRYLVKRTGEKVFLECVQDMDHENMFWYRQDPGLGLRLIYFSYDVKMKEKGDIPEGYSVSREKKERFSLILESASTNQTSMYLCASSSPQGWKNIQYFGAGTRLSVL.

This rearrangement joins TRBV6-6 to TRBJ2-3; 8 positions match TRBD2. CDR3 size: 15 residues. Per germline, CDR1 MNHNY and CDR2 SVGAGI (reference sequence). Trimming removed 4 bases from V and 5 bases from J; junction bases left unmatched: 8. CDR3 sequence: CASSFGGAGVDTQYF. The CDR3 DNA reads TGTGCCAGCAGTTTCGGAGGAGCGGGAGTAGATACGCAGTATTTT.

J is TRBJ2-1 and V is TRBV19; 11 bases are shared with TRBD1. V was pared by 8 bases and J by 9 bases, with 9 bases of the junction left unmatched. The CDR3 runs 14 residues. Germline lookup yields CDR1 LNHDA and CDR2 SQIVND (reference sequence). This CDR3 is CASFRTGGMGEQFF. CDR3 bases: TGTGCCAGTTTCCGGACAGGGGGCATGGGTGAGCAGTTCTTC.

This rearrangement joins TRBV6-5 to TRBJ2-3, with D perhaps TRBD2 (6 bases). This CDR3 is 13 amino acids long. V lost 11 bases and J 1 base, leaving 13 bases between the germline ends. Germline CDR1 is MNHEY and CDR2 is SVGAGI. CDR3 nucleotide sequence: TGTGCCTGCAAAACGGGGGGCACAGATACGCAGTATTTT. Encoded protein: CACKTGGTDTQYF.

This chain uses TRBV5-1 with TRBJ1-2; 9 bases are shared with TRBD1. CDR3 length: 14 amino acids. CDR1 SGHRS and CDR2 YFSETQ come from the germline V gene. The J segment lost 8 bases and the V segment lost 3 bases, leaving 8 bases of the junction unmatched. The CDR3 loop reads CASSSTPDRGGYTF. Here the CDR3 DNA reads TGCGCCAGCAGCTCGACACCGGACAGGGGCGGCTACACCTTC.

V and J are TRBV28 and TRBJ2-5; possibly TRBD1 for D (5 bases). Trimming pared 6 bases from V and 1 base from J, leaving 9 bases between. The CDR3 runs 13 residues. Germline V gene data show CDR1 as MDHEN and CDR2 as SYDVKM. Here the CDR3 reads CASSRQFQETQYF. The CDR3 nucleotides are TGTGCCAGCAGCCGACAGTTCCAAGAGACCCAGTACTTC.

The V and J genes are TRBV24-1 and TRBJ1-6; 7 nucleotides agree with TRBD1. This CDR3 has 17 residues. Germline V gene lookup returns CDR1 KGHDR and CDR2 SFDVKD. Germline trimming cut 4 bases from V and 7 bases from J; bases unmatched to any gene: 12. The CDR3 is CATSDLTGEIVNSPLHF. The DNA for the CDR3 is TGTGCCACCAGTGACCTCACAGGGGAAATCGTAAATTCACCCCTCCACTTT.

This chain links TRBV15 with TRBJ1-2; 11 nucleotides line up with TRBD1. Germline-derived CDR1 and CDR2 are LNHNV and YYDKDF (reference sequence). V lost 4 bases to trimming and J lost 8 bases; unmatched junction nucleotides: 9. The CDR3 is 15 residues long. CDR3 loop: CATSTPDRGPEGYTF. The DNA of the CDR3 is TGTGCCACCAGCACCCCGGACAGGGGGCCTGAGGGCTACACCTTC.

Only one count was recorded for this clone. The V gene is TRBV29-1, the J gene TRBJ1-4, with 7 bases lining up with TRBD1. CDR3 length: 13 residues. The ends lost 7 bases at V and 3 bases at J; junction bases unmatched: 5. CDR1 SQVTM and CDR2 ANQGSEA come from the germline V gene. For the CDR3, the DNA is TGCAGCGGCAGGGGACAGCCTAATGAAAAACTGTTTTTT. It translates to CSGRGQPNEKLFF.

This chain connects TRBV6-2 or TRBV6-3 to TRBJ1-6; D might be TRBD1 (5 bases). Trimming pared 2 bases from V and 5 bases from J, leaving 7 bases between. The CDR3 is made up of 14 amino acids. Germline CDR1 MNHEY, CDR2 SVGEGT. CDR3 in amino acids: CASSYLGDNSPLHF. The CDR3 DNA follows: TGTGCCAGCAGTTACCTAGGGGATAATTCACCCCTCCACTTT.